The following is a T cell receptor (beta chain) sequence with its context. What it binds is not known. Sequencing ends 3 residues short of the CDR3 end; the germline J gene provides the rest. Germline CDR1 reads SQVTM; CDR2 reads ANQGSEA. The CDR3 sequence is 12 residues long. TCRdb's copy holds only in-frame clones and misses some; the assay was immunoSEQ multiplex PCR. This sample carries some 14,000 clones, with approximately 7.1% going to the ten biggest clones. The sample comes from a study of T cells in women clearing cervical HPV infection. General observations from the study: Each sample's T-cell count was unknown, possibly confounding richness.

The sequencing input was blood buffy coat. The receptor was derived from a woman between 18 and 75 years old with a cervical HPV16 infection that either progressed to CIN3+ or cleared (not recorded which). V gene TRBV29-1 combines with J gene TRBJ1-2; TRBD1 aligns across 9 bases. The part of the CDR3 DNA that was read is TGCAGCGTTGAGGGACAGGGAATGGGC. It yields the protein CSVEGQGMG. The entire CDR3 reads CSVEGQGMGYTF.